Presented here are 5 T cell receptor beta chains from one specimen sequenced in a study of blood T cell repertoires in COVID-19. Assay used: immunoSEQ multiplex PCR; TCRdb lists only in-frame clones, some missing. The data show 160,000 or so clones, around 92% seen once. The source material was peripheral blood. Receptors were obtained from a man aged 55 to 70 with acute or convalescent COVID-19.

This rearrangement joins TRBV30 to TRBJ2-7; 9 positions match TRBD1. In germline, CDR1 is GTSNPN, CDR2 SVGIG (reference sequence). The CDR3 extends over 14 amino acids. The ends lost 6 bases at V and 1 base at J; junction bases unmatched: 7. The DNA of the CDR3 is TGTGCCTGTACACAGGGGGCGCGATCCTACGAGCAGTACTTC. Amino acids: CACTQGARSYEQYF.

This chain links TRBV4-2 with TRBJ2-2, with D uncertain. Germline CDR1 is LGHNA and CDR2 is YNFKEQ. V was pared by 0 bases and J by 2 bases, with 7 bases between. The CDR3 has 15 residues. The CDR3 loop reads CASSQDPVNTGELFF. DNA for the CDR3: TGTGCCAGCAGCCAAGATCCAGTTAACACCGGGGAGCTGTTTTTT.

This rearrangement joins TRBV12-2 to TRBJ2-3; the table's TRBD2 call for D was not verified on the DNA. TRBV12-2 is termed a pseudogene. The CDR3 spans 18 residues. This CDR3 reads CASRETSGGTSSTDTQYF. In DNA, the CDR3 is TGTGCAAGTCGCGAGACTAGCGGGGGTACCTCTAGCACAGATACGCAGTATTTT.

V is TRBV29-1 and J is TRBJ1-1, with TRBD1 as a possible D gene (5 bases). Germline V gene data show CDR1 as SQVTM and CDR2 as ANQGSEA. The ends were cut back, 7 bases at V and 1 base at J, with 10 bases in the middle. The CDR3 length is 12 residues. In DNA, the CDR3 is TGCAGCGCACGGACACCGAACACTGAAGCTTTCTTT. The encoded protein is CSARTPNTEAFF. Full variable domain (outside the CDR3, taken from reference TRBV29-1 and TRBJ1-1): SAVISQKPSRDICQRGTSLTIQCQVDSQVTMMFWYRQQPGQSLTLIATANQGSEATYESGFVIDKFPISRPNLTFSTLTVSNMSPEDSSIYLCSARTPNTEAFFGQGTRLTVV.

V usage is TRBV18 and J usage is TRBJ1-2, with D perhaps TRBD1 (6 bases). The CDR3 loop spans 16 amino acids. Germline V lookup: CDR1 KGHSH, CDR2 LQKENI. V gave up 3 bases and J gave up 4 bases, with 18 bases separating them. DNA for the CDR3: TGTGCCAGCTCACCGGCGGACAGCCCAGCTGGCTATGGCTACACCTTC. Translated: CASSPADSPAGYGYTF.